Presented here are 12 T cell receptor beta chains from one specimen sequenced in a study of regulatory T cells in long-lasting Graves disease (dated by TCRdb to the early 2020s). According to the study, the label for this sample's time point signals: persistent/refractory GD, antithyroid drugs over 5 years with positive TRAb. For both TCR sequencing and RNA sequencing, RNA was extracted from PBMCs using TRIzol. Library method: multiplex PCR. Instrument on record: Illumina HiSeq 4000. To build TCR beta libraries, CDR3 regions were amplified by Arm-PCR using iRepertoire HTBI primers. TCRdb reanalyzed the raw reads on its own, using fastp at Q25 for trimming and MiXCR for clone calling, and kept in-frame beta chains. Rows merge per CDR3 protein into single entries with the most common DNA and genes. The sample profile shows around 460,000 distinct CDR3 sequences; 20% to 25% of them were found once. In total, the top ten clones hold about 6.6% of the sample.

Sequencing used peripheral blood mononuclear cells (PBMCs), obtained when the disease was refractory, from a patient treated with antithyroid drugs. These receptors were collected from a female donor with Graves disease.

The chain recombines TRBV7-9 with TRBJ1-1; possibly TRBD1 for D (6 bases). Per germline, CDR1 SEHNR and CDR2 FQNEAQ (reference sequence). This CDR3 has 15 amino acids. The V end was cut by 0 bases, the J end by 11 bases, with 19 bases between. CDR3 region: CASSLAARDTAGAFF. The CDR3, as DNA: TGTGCCAGCAGCTTAGCGGCCCGGGACACGGCCGGGGCTTTCTTT.

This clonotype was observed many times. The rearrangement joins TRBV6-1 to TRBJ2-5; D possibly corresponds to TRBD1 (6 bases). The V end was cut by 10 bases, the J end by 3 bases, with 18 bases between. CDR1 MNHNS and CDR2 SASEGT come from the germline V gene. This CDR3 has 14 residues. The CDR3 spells CATAEDSSEETQYF. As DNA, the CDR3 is TGTGCCACAGCCGAGGACAGCTCCGAAGAGACCCAGTACTTC.

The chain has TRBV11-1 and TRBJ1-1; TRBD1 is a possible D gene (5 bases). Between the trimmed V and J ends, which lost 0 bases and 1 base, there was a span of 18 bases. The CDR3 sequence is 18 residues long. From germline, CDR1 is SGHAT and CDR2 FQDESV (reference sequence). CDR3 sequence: CASSLAGGVSLWNTEAFF. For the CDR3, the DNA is TGTGCCAGCAGCTTAGCGGGGGGTGTATCTCTATGGAACACTGAAGCTTTCTTT.

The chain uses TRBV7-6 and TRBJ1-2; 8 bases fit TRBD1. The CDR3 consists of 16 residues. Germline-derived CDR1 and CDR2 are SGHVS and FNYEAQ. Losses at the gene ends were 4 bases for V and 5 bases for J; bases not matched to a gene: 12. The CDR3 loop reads CASSSTFQGALYGYTF. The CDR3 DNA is TGTGCCAGCAGCTCAACTTTCCAGGGGGCACTATATGGCTACACCTTC.

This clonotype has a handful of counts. CDR3 residues: CASSLGATEETQYF. The DNA of the CDR3 is TGTGCCAGCAGCTTAGGGGCTACGGAGGAGACCCAGTACTTC. V gene TRBV7-9 combines with J gene TRBJ2-5, with D unresolved. The CDR3 is 14 amino acids. Germline lookup yields CDR1 SEHNR and CDR2 FQNEAQ (reference sequence). V was pared by 1 base and J by 5 bases, with 11 bases between.

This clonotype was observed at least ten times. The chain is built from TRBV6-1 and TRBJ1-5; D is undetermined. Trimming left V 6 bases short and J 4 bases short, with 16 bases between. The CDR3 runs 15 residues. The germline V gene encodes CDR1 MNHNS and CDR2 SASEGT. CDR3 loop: CASSATYLGNQPQHF. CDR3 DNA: TGTGCCAGCAGCGCAACCTACTTGGGTAATCAGCCCCAGCATTTT.

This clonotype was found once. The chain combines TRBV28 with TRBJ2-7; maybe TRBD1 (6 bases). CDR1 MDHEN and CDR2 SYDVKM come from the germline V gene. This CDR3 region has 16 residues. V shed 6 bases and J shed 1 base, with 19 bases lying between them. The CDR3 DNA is TGTGCCAGCAGCCAACCCCTAGGGACAAGGTCCTACGAGCAGTACTTC. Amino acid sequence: CASSQPLGTRSYEQYF.

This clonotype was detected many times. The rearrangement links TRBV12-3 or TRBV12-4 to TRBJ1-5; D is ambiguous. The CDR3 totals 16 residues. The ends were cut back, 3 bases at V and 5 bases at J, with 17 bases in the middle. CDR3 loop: CASSFYGAGYHQPQHF. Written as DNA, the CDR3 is TGTGCCAGCAGTTTTTACGGAGCGGGGTATCATCAGCCCCAGCATTTT.

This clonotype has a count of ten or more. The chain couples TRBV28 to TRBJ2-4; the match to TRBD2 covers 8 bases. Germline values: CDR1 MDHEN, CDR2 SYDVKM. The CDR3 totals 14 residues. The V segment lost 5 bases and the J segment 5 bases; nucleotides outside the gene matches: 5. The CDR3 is CASSIPGLENIQYF. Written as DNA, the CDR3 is TGTGCCAGCAGTATCCCGGGACTAGAAAACATTCAGTACTTC. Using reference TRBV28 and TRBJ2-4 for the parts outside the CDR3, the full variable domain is DVKVTQSSRYLVKRTGEKVFLECVQDMDHENMFWYRQDPGLGLRLIYFSYDVKMKEKGDIPEGYSVSREKKERFSLILESASTNQTSMYLCASSIPGLENIQYFGAGTRLSVL.

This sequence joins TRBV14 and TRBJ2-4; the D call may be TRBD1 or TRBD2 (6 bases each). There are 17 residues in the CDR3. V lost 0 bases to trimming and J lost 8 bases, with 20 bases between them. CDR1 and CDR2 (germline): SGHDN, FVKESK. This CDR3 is CASSQDTGARWADIQYF. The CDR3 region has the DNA TGTGCCAGCAGCCAAGATACGGGGGCGAGGTGGGCGGACATTCAGTACTTC.

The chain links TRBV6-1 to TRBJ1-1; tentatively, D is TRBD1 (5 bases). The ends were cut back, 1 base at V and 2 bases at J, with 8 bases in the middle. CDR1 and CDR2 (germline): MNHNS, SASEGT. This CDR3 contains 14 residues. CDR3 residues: CASSEVTGNTEAFF. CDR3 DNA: TGTGCCAGCAGTGAAGTCACAGGAAACACTGAAGCTTTCTTT.

In DNA form, the CDR3 reads TGTGCCAGCAGCTTAGAACCGGGACTAGCGGGATTCTTTTCCGAGCAGTACTTC. Amino acid sequence: CASSLEPGLAGFFSEQYF. The V call is TRBV7-2, the J call TRBJ2-7; 13 bases are a match to TRBD2. The germline CDR1 and CDR2 sequences are SGHTA and FQGNSA. CDR3 length: 18 residues. V shed 1 base and J 6 bases; nucleotides not matched to a gene: 12.